This record concerns one TCR beta chain sequence. The assay was immunoSEQ multiplex PCR, and TCRdb's table has in-frame clones only and misses some. Here the sample spans about 770,000 clones, about two thirds being singletons. The V segment lost 4 bases and the J segment 2 bases; nucleotides outside the gene matches: 9. CDR1 is SGHTA, CDR2 FQGNSA, per germline. The CDR3 is 16 residues long. This specimen belongs to a study of shared clonotypes between healthy human individuals. The chain uses TRBV7-2 and TRBJ2-7, with 9 bases that match TRBD2. The specimen was memory CD4+ T cells sorted from blood. Documented subset: CD45RA-negative fraction. The clonotype was recovered from a woman aged 25-40 years in good health. This chain's CDR3 is CASSSISGSTPYEQYF. The CDR3 bases are TGTGCCAGCAGCTCCATTAGCGGGAGTACCCCCTACGAGCAGTACTTC.